Listed here are 27 T cell receptor beta chains from one sample, sequenced in a study of cytomegalovirus exposure and HLA in healthy donors. Use of 60 Vbeta and 13 Jbeta primers characterized the PCR. Sequenced by immunoSEQ multiplex PCR; TCRdb stores in-frame clones only, minus some. The sample table sets out around 100,000 clones. The sample was PBMCs. The receptors originated from a man aged 25 to 40 in good health and CMV-seronegative.

This sequence joins TRBV7-2 and TRBJ2-1; perhaps TRBD2 as D (5 bases). Germline CDR1 reads SGHTA; CDR2 reads FQGNSA. V lost 1 base to trimming and J lost 0 bases, with 10 bases between them. The CDR3 spans 16 residues. CDR3: CASSLGGFSSYNEQFF. The CDR3 DNA follows: TGTGCCAGCAGCTTAGGCGGGTTTAGCTCCTACAATGAGCAGTTCTTC.

The chain recombines TRBV5-1 with TRBJ1-3; 10 nucleotides line up with TRBD1. The V gene end was trimmed by 2 bases and the J gene end by 2 bases; junction bases not matched to a gene: 7. The CDR3 consists of 17 residues. Germline V gene data show CDR1 as SGHRS and CDR2 as YFSETQ. CDR3 sequence reads: CASSFIPGQGTGNTIYF. CDR3 DNA: TGCGCCAGCAGCTTCATTCCGGGACAGGGGACTGGAAACACCATATATTTT.

The chain is built from TRBV13 and TRBJ2-1, with 8 nucleotides matching TRBD2. The germline gives CDR1 PRHDT, CDR2 FYEKMQ (reference sequence). The V segment lost 5 bases and the J segment 5 bases; nucleotides outside the gene matches: 5. This CDR3 is 14 amino acids long. CDR3 DNA: TGTGCCAGCAGCCAGGGACTAGTTGACAATGAGCAGTTCTTC. It specifies CASSQGLVDNEQFF.

The chain links TRBV5-6 to TRBJ1-4; TRBD1 agrees at 9 bases. Germline values: CDR1 SGHDT, CDR2 YYEEEE. CDR3 length equals 17 residues. V was clipped by 1 base and J by 8 bases; unmatched bases: 12. Here the CDR3 DNA reads TGTGCCAGCAGCTTGACCGAAGGGGGGACAGGGAGAGAAAAACTGTTTTTT. Translation gives CASSLTEGGTGREKLFF.

The CDR3 DNA is TGTGCCAGTCGCCAGAACAGGGGGGGGGCCGAGCAGTACTTC. It codes for CASRQNRGGAEQYF. The genes are TRBV11-2 and TRBJ2-7, with D possibly TRBD1 on 8 matching bases. V was pared by 9 bases and J by 6 bases, with 21 bases between. The CDR3 consists of 14 residues. Germline V gene lookup returns CDR1 SGHAT and CDR2 FQNNGV.

The J gene is TRBJ1-3, the V gene TRBV18; D is unclear. Per germline, CDR1 KGHSH and CDR2 LQKENI. The CDR3 is made up of 15 amino acids. V was shortened by 4 bases and J by 0 bases, with 10 bases between the two germline ends. For the CDR3, the DNA is TGTGCCAGCTCACTCCCGGGAGTCTCTGGAAACACCATATATTTT. Its protein product is CASSLPGVSGNTIYF.

The CDR3 DNA sequence: TGTGCCAGCAGTGAAACAGGGGGTCGCAATCAGCCCCAGCATTTT. It yields the protein CASSETGGRNQPQHF. The chain combines TRBV2 with TRBJ1-5; TRBD1 aligns across 8 bases. V was pared by 2 bases and J by 2 bases, with 2 bases of the junction left unmatched. The CDR3 is 15 amino acids. Germline V gene lookup returns CDR1 SNHLY and CDR2 FYNNEI.

This chain connects TRBV10-3 to TRBJ2-1, with 12 bases identical to TRBD2. The V gene end was trimmed by 5 bases and the J gene end by 8 bases; junction bases not matched to a gene: 4. This CDR3 is 14 amino acids long. Germline assignment: CDR1 ENHRY and CDR2 SYGVKD. CDR3 loop: CAISRTSGDDEQFF. For the CDR3, the DNA is TGTGCCATCAGTCGGACTAGCGGGGACGATGAGCAGTTCTTC.

The chain has TRBV4-2 and TRBJ1-2; perhaps TRBD1 as D (5 bases). CDR3 length: 15 residues. V lost 6 bases to trimming and J lost 5 bases, with 19 bases between them. Germline V gene lookup returns CDR1 LGHNA and CDR2 YNFKEQ. CDR3 region: CASSQTIGGGYGYTF. CDR3 sequence (DNA): TGTGCCAGCAGTCAAACCATTGGTGGGGGGTATGGCTACACCTTC.

The chain combines TRBV14 with TRBJ2-1; TRBD2 matches at 8 bases. The CDR3 extends over 17 amino acids. V was clipped by 4 bases and J by 4 bases; unmatched bases: 12. In germline, CDR1 is SGHDN, CDR2 FVKESK. The CDR3 nucleotides are TGTGCCAGCAGCCCCATTCATGGCGGGGGGTTTTACAATGAGCAGTTCTTC. This gives the protein CASSPIHGGGFYNEQFF. Together with reference TRBV14 and TRBJ2-1, the CDR3 gives the full variable domain: EAGVTQFPSHSVIEKGQTVTLRCDPISGHDNLYWYRRVMGKEIKFLLHFVKESKQDESGMPNNRFLAERTGGTYSTLKVQPAELEDSGVYFCASSPIHGGGFYNEQFFGPGTRLTVL.

The J gene is TRBJ2-7, the V gene TRBV2; D is perhaps TRBD2 (5 bases). The germline gives CDR1 SNHLY, CDR2 FYNNEI. The CDR3 extends over 12 amino acids. The germline V and J ends were trimmed by 8 bases and 4 bases, with 12 bases remaining between them. CDR3 in DNA: TGTGCCAGCCTCGTGACGGGGTACGAGCAGTACTTC. Protein: CASLVTGYEQYF. Complete variable domain (other parts from reference TRBV2 and TRBJ2-7): EPEVTQTPSHQVTQMGQEVILRCVPISNHLYFYWYRQILGQKVEFLVSFYNNEISEKSEIFDDQFSVERPDGSNFTLKIRSTKLEDSAMYFCASLVTGYEQYFGPGTRLTVT.

The V call is TRBV7-2, the J call TRBJ1-4; D gene unclear. The germline V and J ends were trimmed by 2 bases and 4 bases, with 11 bases remaining between them. The CDR3 is 15 residues long. CDR1 is SGHTA and CDR2 is FQGNSA in the germline V gene. The CDR3 reads CASSLRGRVNEKLFF. In DNA, the CDR3 is TGTGCCAGCAGCTTAAGAGGGAGGGTTAATGAAAAACTGTTTTTT. Full variable domain (remainder filled in from reference TRBV7-2 and TRBJ1-4): GAGVSQSPSNKVTEKGKDVELRCDPISGHTALYWYRQSLGQGLEFLIYFQGNSAPDKSGLPSDRFSAERTGGSVSTLTIQRTQQEDSAVYLCASSLRGRVNEKLFFGSGTQLSVL.

J is TRBJ2-1 and V is TRBV2, with 10 bases identical to TRBD2. The length of the CDR3 is 14 residues. Germline CDR1 is SNHLY and CDR2 is FYNNEI. J lost 10 bases, V lost 6 bases, and 9 bases had no gene match. The DNA of the CDR3 is TGTGCCAGCAGAGTTAGCGGGGGGACAGGAGAGCAGTTCTTC. Protein sequence: CASRVSGGTGEQFF. Together with reference TRBV2 and TRBJ2-1, the CDR3 gives the full variable domain: EPEVTQTPSHQVTQMGQEVILRCVPISNHLYFYWYRQILGQKVEFLVSFYNNEISEKSEIFDDQFSVERPDGSNFTLKIRSTKLEDSAMYFCASRVSGGTGEQFFGPGTRLTVL.

The genes are TRBV6-5 and TRBJ2-7, with a weak D call TRBD1 (6 bases). The CDR3 runs to 13 residues. Per germline, CDR1 MNHEY and CDR2 SVGAGI. The ends were cut back, 6 bases at V and 2 bases at J, with 11 bases in the middle. This chain's CDR3 is CASSHRDAYEQYF. Written as DNA, the CDR3 is TGTGCCAGCAGCCACAGGGACGCCTACGAGCAGTACTTC.

The chain couples TRBV5-6 to TRBJ1-6; tentative D call: TRBD1 (5 bases). Deletions cut 0 bases from V and 6 bases from J, with 7 bases between. CDR3 length equals 14 residues. CDR1 SGHDT and CDR2 YYEEEE come from the germline V gene. The CDR3 DNA follows: TGTGCCAGCAGCTTGGGACAGAGTAATTCACCCCTCCACTTT. It codes for CASSLGQSNSPLHF. Combining the CDR3 with reference TRBV5-6 and TRBJ1-6 gives the whole variable domain DAGVTQSPTHLIKTRGQQVTLRCSPKSGHDTVSWYQQALGQGPQFIFQYYEEEERQRGNFPDRFSGHQFPNYSSELNVNALLLGDSALYLCASSLGQSNSPLHFGNGTRLTVT.

The rearrangement uses TRBV11-2 and TRBJ2-7, with TRBD1 matching over 8 bases. Losses at the gene ends were 2 bases for V and 0 bases for J; bases not matched to a gene: 3. CDR3 length: 15 amino acids. Germline V CDR1 and CDR2: SGHAT, FQNNGV. The CDR3 loop reads CASSLRQGSSYEQYF. The DNA for the CDR3 is TGTGCCAGCAGCTTAAGACAGGGGAGCTCCTACGAGCAGTACTTC.

The V gene is TRBV28, the J gene TRBJ2-7, with 9 bases aligning to TRBD1. The V gene end was trimmed by 11 bases and the J gene end by 6 bases; junction bases not matched to a gene: 17. The CDR3 runs to 15 residues. CDR1 and CDR2 (germline): MDHEN, SYDVKM. In DNA form, the CDR3 reads TGTGCCGGGGGTGGGACAGGGACCGTCCGAGGCGAGCAGTACTTC. Translation: CAGGGTGTVRGEQYF.

CDR3 nucleotides: TGTGCCAGCTCAGAGGGTAGCGGGGCCGCCTACGAGCAGTACTTC. Amino acid sequence: CASSEGSGAAYEQYF. The J gene is TRBJ2-7, the V gene TRBV18, with 8 bases identical to TRBD2. The CDR3 has 15 residues. Germline loops: CDR1 KGHSH, CDR2 LQKENI. The V and J ends lost 5 bases and 2 bases, in that order; junction bases with no gene match: 8.

CDR3 DNA sequence: TGTGCCAGCAGTGACAGGGTGAACACTGAAGCTTTCTTT. Protein product: CASSDRVNTEAFF. This sequence joins TRBV2 and TRBJ1-1, with D perhaps TRBD1 (5 bases). The CDR3 length is 13 residues. Looked up from germline, CDR1 is SNHLY and CDR2 is FYNNEI. V gave up 3 bases and J gave up 0 bases, with 5 bases separating them.

The rearrangement uses TRBV5-1 and TRBJ1-1; 7 nucleotides match TRBD1. Germline loops: CDR1 SGHRS, CDR2 YFSETQ. The trim removed 1 base at V and 3 bases at J, leaving 3 bases unmatched. The CDR3 contains 14 residues. The CDR3 sequence is CASSLMTGHTEAFF. CDR3 in DNA: TGCGCCAGCAGCTTGATGACAGGGCACACTGAAGCTTTCTTT.

The V and J genes are TRBV5-1 and TRBJ1-6, with TRBD1 identical over 9 bases. Germline V lookup: CDR1 SGHRS, CDR2 YFSETQ. CDR3 length: 14 amino acids. J gave up 8 bases and V 4 bases, and 4 bases lay outside the gene matches. CDR3 loop: CASSQRTGDSPLHF. The DNA of the CDR3 is TGCGCCAGCAGCCAAAGGACAGGGGATTCACCCCTCCACTTT.

This sequence joins TRBV30 and TRBJ2-1, with D possibly TRBD1 on 6 matching bases. With 5 bases removed from V and 3 bases from J, the gap between germline ends came to 11 bases. The CDR3 loop spans 13 amino acids. The germline gives CDR1 GTSNPN, CDR2 SVGIG (reference sequence). CDR3 region: CAWVRDNYNEQFF. The CDR3 DNA sequence: TGTGCCTGGGTCCGGGACAACTACAATGAGCAGTTCTTC.

The chain carries TRBV19 and TRBJ2-7, with a weak D call TRBD2 (6 bases). There are 14 residues in the CDR3. Trimming took off 4 bases at V and 0 bases at J, with 10 bases between the two ends. The germline V gene has CDR1 LNHDA and CDR2 SQIVND (reference sequence). CDR3 nucleotides: TGTGCCAGTAGTACGGGACTCCTCTCCTACGAGCAGTACTTC. Its protein product is CASSTGLLSYEQYF. Complete variable domain (other parts from reference TRBV19 and TRBJ2-7): DGGITQSPKYLFRKEGQNVTLSCEQNLNHDAMYWYRQDPGQGLRLIYYSQIVNDFQKGDIAEGYSVSREKKESFPLTVTSAQKNPTAFYLCASSTGLLSYEQYFGPGTRLTVT.

The chain carries TRBV7-9 and TRBJ1-3; a weak D match, TRBD1 (5 bases). The CDR3 length is 18 residues. The V gene's germline CDR1 is SEHNR and CDR2 FQNEAQ (reference sequence). V lost 8 bases and J lost 1, with 24 bases in between. The CDR3 DNA is TGTGCCAGCGACCCCAGGGCGGTCGGGAGGGTGTCTGGAAACACCATATATTTT. Protein sequence: CASDPRAVGRVSGNTIYF.

The chain carries TRBV11-1 and TRBJ1-2, with D perhaps matching TRBD1 (6 bases). Germline V gene sequence: CDR1 SGHAT, CDR2 FQDESV (reference sequence). The CDR3 covers 15 residues. The V end was cut by 4 bases, the J end by 3 bases, with 15 bases between. The CDR3 DNA is TGTGCCAGCAGCTCCACAGGGCGGGGGGACTATGGCTACACCTTC. Amino acids: CASSSTGRGDYGYTF.

The chain joins TRBV10-3 to TRBJ1-6; D is perhaps TRBD1 (5 bases). The CDR3 totals 17 residues. Germline V gene sequence: CDR1 ENHRY, CDR2 SYGVKD. Trimming stripped 2 bases from V and 6 bases from J, with 17 bases between. The CDR3 is CAISEQAQGRGNSPLHF. The DNA of the CDR3 is TGTGCCATCAGTGAGCAAGCTCAGGGTAGAGGTAATTCACCCCTCCACTTT.

This chain links TRBV19 with TRBJ1-1; 10 bases match TRBD1. Germline trimming cut 5 bases from V and 7 bases from J; bases unmatched to any gene: 16. The CDR3 runs to 17 residues. The germline V gene encodes CDR1 LNHDA and CDR2 SQIVND (reference sequence). The CDR3 DNA sequence: TGTGCCAGTAGTTCCATGGGACAGGGGTGGAAGAGAGGTGAAGCTTTCTTT. This translates into CASSSMGQGWKRGEAFF.